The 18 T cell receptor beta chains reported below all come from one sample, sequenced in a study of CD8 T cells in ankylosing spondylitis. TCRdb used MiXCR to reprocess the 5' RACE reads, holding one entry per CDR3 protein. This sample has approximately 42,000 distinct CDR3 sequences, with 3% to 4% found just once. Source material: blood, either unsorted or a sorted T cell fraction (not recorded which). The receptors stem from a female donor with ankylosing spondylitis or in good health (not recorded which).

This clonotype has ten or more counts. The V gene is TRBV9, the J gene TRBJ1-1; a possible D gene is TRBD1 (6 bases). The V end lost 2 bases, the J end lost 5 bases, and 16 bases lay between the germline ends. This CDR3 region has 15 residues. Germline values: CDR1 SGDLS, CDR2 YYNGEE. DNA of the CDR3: TGTGCCAGCAGCGTGTCAGGGGATTTTTTTACTGAAGCTTTCTTT. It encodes CASSVSGDFFTEAFF. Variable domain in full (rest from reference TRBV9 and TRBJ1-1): DSGVTQTPKHLITATGQRVTLRCSPRSGDLSVYWYQQSLDQGLQFLIQYYNGEERAKGNILERFSAQQFPDLHSELNLSSLELGDSALYFCASSVSGDFFTEAFFGQGTRLTVV.

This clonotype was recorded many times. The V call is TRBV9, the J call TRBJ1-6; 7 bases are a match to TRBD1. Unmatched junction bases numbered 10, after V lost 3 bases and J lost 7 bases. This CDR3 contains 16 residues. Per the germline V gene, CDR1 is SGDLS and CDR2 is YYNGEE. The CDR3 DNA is TGTGCCAGCAGCGCCTCCACGGGACAGACAAATTCACCCCTCCACTTT. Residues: CASSASTGQTNSPLHF.

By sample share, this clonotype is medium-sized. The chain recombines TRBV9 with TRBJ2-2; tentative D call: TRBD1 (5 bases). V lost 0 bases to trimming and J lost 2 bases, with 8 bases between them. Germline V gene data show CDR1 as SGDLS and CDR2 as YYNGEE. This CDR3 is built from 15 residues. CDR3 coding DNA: TGTGCCAGCAGCGTAGTAGGGGCTAACACCGGGGAGCTGTTTTTT. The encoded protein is CASSVVGANTGELFF. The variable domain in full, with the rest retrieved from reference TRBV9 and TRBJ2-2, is DSGVTQTPKHLITATGQRVTLRCSPRSGDLSVYWYQQSLDQGLQFLIQYYNGEERAKGNILERFSAQQFPDLHSELNLSSLELGDSALYFCASSVVGANTGELFFGEGSRLTVL.

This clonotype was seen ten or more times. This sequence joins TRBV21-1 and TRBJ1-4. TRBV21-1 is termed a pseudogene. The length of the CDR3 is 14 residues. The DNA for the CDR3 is TGTGCCAGCGCGTCGGAGGGGTTCTTTGGAAAACTGTTTTTT. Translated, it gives CASASEGFFGKLFF.

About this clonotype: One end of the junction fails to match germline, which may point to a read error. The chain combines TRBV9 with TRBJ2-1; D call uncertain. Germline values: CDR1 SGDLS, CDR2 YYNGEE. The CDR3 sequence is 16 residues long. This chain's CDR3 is CSSSVDIKGGYTEQFF. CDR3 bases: TGTTCCAGCAGCGTAGACATCAAAGGCGGTTACACTGAGCAGTTCTTC.

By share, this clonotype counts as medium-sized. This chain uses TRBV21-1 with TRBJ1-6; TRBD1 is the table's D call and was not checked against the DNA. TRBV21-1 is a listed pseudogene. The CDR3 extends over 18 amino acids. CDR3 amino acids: CASSTFPGTGLQSSPLHF. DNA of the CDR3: TGTGCCAGCAGCACGTTCCCTGGGACAGGGCTCCAAAGTTCACCCCTCCACTTT.

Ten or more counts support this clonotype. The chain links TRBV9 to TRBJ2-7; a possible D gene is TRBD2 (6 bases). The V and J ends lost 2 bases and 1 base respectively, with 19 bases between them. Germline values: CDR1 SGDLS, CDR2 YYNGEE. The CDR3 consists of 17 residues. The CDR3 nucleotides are TGTGCCAGCAGCGTTAATCCAAGCGGCGGGGTATCCTACGAGCAGTACTTC. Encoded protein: CASSVNPSGGVSYEQYF.

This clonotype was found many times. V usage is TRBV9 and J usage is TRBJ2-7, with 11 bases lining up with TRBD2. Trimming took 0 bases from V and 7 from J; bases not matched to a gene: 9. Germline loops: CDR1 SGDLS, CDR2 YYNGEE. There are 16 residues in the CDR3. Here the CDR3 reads CASSVVGLAVNDEQYF. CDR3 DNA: TGTGCCAGCAGCGTAGTGGGACTAGCGGTTAACGATGAGCAGTACTTC.

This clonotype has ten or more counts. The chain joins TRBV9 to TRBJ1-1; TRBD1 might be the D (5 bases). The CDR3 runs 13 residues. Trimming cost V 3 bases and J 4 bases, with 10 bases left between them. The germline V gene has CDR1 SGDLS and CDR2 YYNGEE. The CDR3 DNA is TGTGCCAGCAGCGCTGCGGGGGTCACTGAAGCTTTCTTT. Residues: CASSAAGVTEAFF.

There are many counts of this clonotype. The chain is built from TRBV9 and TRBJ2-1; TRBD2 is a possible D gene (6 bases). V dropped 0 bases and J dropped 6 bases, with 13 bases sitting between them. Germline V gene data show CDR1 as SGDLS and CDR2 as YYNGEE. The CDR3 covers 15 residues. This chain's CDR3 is CASSVVGAGLNEQFF. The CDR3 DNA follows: TGTGCCAGCAGCGTAGTTGGTGCGGGACTCAATGAGCAGTTCTTC.

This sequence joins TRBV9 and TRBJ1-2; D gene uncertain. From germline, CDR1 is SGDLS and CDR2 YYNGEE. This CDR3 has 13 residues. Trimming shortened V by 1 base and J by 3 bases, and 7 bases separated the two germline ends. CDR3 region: CASSVRVDYGYTF. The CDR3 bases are TGTGCCAGCAGCGTAAGGGTTGACTATGGCTACACCTTC.

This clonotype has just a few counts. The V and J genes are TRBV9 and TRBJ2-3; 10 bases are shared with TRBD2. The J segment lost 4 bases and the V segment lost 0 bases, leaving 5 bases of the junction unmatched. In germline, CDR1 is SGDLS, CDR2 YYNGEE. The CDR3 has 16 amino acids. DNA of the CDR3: TGTGCCAGCAGCGTAGCCAGCGGGGGGGTGGCAGATACGCAGTATTTT. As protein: CASSVASGGVADTQYF. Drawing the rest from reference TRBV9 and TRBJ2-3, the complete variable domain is DSGVTQTPKHLITATGQRVTLRCSPRSGDLSVYWYQQSLDQGLQFLIQYYNGEERAKGNILERFSAQQFPDLHSELNLSSLELGDSALYFCASSVASGGVADTQYFGPGTRLTVL.

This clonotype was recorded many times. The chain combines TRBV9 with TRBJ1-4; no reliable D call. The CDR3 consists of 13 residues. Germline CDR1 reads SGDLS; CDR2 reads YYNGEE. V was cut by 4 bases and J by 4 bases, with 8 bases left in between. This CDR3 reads CASSFSGNEKLFF. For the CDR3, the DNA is TGTGCCAGCAGCTTCAGTGGTAATGAAAAACTGTTTTTT.

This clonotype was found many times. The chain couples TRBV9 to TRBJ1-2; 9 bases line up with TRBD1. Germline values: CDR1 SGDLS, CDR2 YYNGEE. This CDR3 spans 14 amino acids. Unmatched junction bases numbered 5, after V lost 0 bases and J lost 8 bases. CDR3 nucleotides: TGTGCCAGCAGCGTAGAAACAGGGGGCCAGGGCTACACCTTC. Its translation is CASSVETGGQGYTF.

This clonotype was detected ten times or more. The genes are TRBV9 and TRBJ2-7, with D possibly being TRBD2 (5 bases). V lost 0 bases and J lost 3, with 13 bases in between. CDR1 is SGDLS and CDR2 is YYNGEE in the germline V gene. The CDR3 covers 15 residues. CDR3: CASSVALSAIYEQYF. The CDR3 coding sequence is TGTGCCAGCAGCGTAGCCCTTAGCGCGATCTACGAGCAGTACTTC.

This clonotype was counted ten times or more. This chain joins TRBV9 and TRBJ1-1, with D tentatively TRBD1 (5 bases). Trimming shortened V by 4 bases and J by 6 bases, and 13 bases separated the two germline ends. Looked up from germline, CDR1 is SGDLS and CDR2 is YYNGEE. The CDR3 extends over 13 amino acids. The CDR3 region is CASSPRGRAEAFF. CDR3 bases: TGTGCCAGCAGCCCCCGGGGCCGGGCTGAAGCTTTCTTT.

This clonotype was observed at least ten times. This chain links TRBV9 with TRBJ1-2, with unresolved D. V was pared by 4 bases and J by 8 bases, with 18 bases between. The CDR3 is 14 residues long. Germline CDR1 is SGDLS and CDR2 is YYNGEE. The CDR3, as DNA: TGTGCCAGCAGCCCCCGCTTGGTGGATGAAGGCTACACCTTC. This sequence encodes CASSPRLVDEGYTF.

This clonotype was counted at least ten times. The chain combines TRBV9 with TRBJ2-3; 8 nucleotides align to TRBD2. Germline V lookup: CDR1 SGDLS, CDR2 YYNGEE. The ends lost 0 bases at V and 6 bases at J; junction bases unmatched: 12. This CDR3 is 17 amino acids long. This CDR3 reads CASSVDPPGLVWDTQYF. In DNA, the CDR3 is TGTGCCAGCAGCGTAGACCCCCCGGGACTAGTGTGGGATACGCAGTATTTT.